A selection of T cell receptor beta chains follows, all from one sample in a study of blood T cell repertoires in COVID-19. Sequenced by immunoSEQ multiplex PCR; TCRdb stores in-frame clones only, minus some. The repertoire holds approximately 250,000 clones, with 75% to 90% as singletons. The sequencing sample was made of PBMCs or T cells enriched from blood (not recorded which). These TCRs come from a woman aged 25 to 39 with acute COVID-19. The CDR3 runs from the conserved cysteine through the conserved F or W. Fields, in order: V gene, J gene, D gene, clone size, CDR3 protein, CDR3 DNA. D genes are given only for firm matches. Clone size is shown for a subset of rows, as once, few, many or a class of expanded clone.

v_gene: TRBV5-6
j_gene: TRBJ2-7
d_gene: .
abundance: .
CDR3aa: CASSRGVSYEQYF
CDR3nt: TGTGCCAGCAGCCGCGGGGTTTCCTACGAGCAGTACTTC

v_gene: TRBV6-2/TRBV6-3
j_gene: TRBJ2-7
d_gene: TRBD1
abundance: few
CDR3aa: CASSSDRSPAYEQYF
CDR3nt: TGTGCCAGCAGCTCGGACAGGTCGCCCGCCTACGAGCAGTACTTC

v_gene: TRBV25-1
j_gene: TRBJ2-3
d_gene: .
abundance: once
CDR3aa: CASSGFRDNTDTQYF
CDR3nt: TGTGCCAGCAGTGGGTTCCGGGACAACACAGATACGCAGTATTTT

v_gene: TRBV27
j_gene: TRBJ1-2
d_gene: .
abundance: .
CDR3aa: CASSLSVGGGSGYTF
CDR3nt: TGTGCCAGCAGTTTATCAGTAGGTGGTGGGAGCGGCTACACCTTC

v_gene: TRBV10-3
j_gene: TRBJ1-2
d_gene: TRBD1
abundance: .
CDR3aa: CAISSGTGAAGYTF
CDR3nt: TGTGCCATCAGTTCCGGGACAGGGGCTGCCGGCTACACCTTC

v_gene: TRBV3-1/TRBV3-2
j_gene: TRBJ2-7
d_gene: TRBD2
abundance: .
CDR3aa: CASSQDMSGGSYEQYF
CDR3nt: TGTGCCAGCAGCCAAGATATGTCGGGGGGCTCCTACGAGCAGTACTTC

v_gene: TRBV11-2
j_gene: TRBJ2-2
d_gene: .
abundance: .
CDR3aa: CASSLSPVTNTGELFF
CDR3nt: TGTGCCAGCAGCTTGTCTCCGGTGACGAACACCGGGGAGCTGTTTTTT

v_gene: TRBV5-1
j_gene: TRBJ2-1
d_gene: TRBD1
abundance: .
CDR3aa: CASSLDGTGSDEQFF
CDR3nt: TGCGCCAGCAGCTTGGATGGGACAGGTAGCGATGAGCAGTTCTTC

v_gene: TRBV24-1
j_gene: TRBJ2-1
d_gene: .
abundance: .
CDR3aa: CATSDSLAADSEQFF
CDR3nt: TGTGCCACCAGTGATTCTCTAGCTGCGGATAGTGAGCAGTTCTTC

v_gene: TRBV5-1
j_gene: TRBJ1-2
d_gene: .
abundance: .
CDR3aa: CASSETYRGYTF
CDR3nt: TGCGCCAGCAGCGAAACCTACCGCGGCTACACCTTC

v_gene: TRBV3-1/TRBV3-2
j_gene: TRBJ1-1
d_gene: .
abundance: .
CDR3aa: CASSQATVTTEAFF
CDR3nt: TGTGCCAGCAGCCAAGCTACGGTTACGACTGAAGCTTTCTTT

v_gene: TRBV19
j_gene: TRBJ2-7
d_gene: TRBD2
abundance: .
CDR3aa: CASSRSGGISYEQYF
CDR3nt: TGTGCCAGTAGTAGGAGCGGGGGGATCTCCTACGAGCAGTACTTC

v_gene: TRBV9
j_gene: TRBJ1-5
d_gene: .
abundance: .
CDR3aa: CASSAEHNQPQHF
CDR3nt: TGTGCCAGCAGCGCCGAGCACAATCAGCCCCAGCATTTT

v_gene: TRBV28
j_gene: TRBJ1-1
d_gene: .
abundance: .
CDR3aa: CASTSGDSWTEAFF
CDR3nt: TGTGCCAGCACCAGCGGGGACTCTTGGACTGAAGCTTTCTTT

v_gene: TRBV27
j_gene: TRBJ2-5
d_gene: TRBD1
abundance: .
CDR3aa: CASSSDREETQYF
CDR3nt: TGTGCCAGCAGCTCGGACAGGGAAGAGACCCAGTACTTC

v_gene: TRBV28
j_gene: TRBJ2-7
d_gene: .
abundance: .
CDR3aa: CASSPALSSYEQYF
CDR3nt: TGTGCCAGCAGTCCCGCTTTGAGCTCCTACGAGCAGTACTTC

v_gene: TRBV3-1/TRBV3-2
j_gene: TRBJ2-7
d_gene: TRBD1
abundance: .
CDR3aa: CASSQPDRYEQYF
CDR3nt: TGTGCCAGCAGCCAACCGGACAGGTACGAGCAGTACTTC

v_gene: TRBV11-2
j_gene: TRBJ2-7
d_gene: TRBD1
abundance: .
CDR3aa: CASSSGQGGLPYEQYF
CDR3nt: TGTGCCAGCAGCTCGGGACAGGGCGGACTGCCCTACGAGCAGTACTTC

v_gene: TRBV7-9
j_gene: TRBJ1-2
d_gene: TRBD1
abundance: .
CDR3aa: CASNQATGGYGYTF
CDR3nt: TGTGCCAGTAATCAGGCCACAGGGGGTTATGGCTACACCTTC

v_gene: TRBV6-1
j_gene: TRBJ1-2
d_gene: .
abundance: .
CDR3aa: CASSEIGDYGYTF
CDR3nt: TGTGCCAGCAGTGAAATAGGGGACTATGGCTACACCTTC

v_gene: TRBV10-3
j_gene: TRBJ2-3
d_gene: TRBD2
abundance: .
CDR3aa: CAISGLADSTDTQYF
CDR3nt: TGTGCCATCAGTGGCCTAGCGGATAGCACAGATACGCAGTATTTT

v_gene: TRBV19
j_gene: TRBJ2-1
d_gene: TRBD2
abundance: once
CDR3aa: CASSITGGMYNEQFF
CDR3nt: TGTGCCAGTAGTATTACGGGAGGGATGTACAATGAGCAGTTCTTC

v_gene: TRBV28
j_gene: TRBJ1-2
d_gene: .
abundance: .
CDR3aa: CASLNPNEAQLFYGYTF
CDR3nt: TGTGCCAGCTTAAACCCCAACGAGGCCCAACTGTTTTATGGCTACACCTTC

v_gene: TRBV29-1
j_gene: TRBJ1-4
d_gene: TRBD1
abundance: .
CDR3aa: CSVHSGQGLFF
CDR3nt: TGCAGCGTTCACTCGGGACAGGGCCTGTTTTTT

v_gene: TRBV12-5
j_gene: TRBJ2-7
d_gene: TRBD1
abundance: .
CDR3aa: CASAVGQGPYEQYF
CDR3nt: TGTGCTAGTGCCGTAGGACAGGGCCCCTACGAGCAGTACTTC

v_gene: TRBV7-9
j_gene: TRBJ1-1
d_gene: .
abundance: .
CDR3aa: CASSFGGSGGNTEAFF
CDR3nt: TGTGCCAGCAGCTTCGGGGGTAGCGGGGGGAACACTGAAGCTTTCTTT

v_gene: TRBV11-2
j_gene: TRBJ2-3
d_gene: TRBD2
abundance: .
CDR3aa: CASSLVLAGGPDTQYF
CDR3nt: TGTGCCAGCAGCTTAGTGTTAGCGGGAGGGCCGGATACGCAGTATTTT

v_gene: TRBV6-2/TRBV6-3
j_gene: TRBJ2-1
d_gene: TRBD1
abundance: .
CDR3aa: CASSTDRAPPLGEQFF
CDR3nt: TGTGCCAGCAGTACCGACAGGGCCCCCCCTCTAGGTGAGCAGTTCTTC

v_gene: TRBV6-5
j_gene: TRBJ2-2
d_gene: TRBD1
abundance: .
CDR3aa: CASSSGQGFEAGELFF
CDR3nt: TGTGCCAGCAGTTCTGGACAGGGTTTTGAGGCCGGGGAGCTGTTTTTT

v_gene: TRBV2
j_gene: TRBJ1-4
d_gene: .
abundance: .
CDR3aa: CATQVGQEKLFF
CDR3nt: TGTGCCACCCAGGTTGGGCAGGAAAAACTGTTTTTT

v_gene: TRBV13
j_gene: TRBJ2-5
d_gene: TRBD1
abundance: .
CDR3aa: CASSFMDRGPVGDF
CDR3nt: TGTGCCAGCAGCTTCATGGACAGGGGGCCGGTCGGGGACTTC

v_gene: TRBV7-9
j_gene: TRBJ1-6
d_gene: .
abundance: .
CDR3aa: CASSSSGDSPLHF
CDR3nt: TGTGCCAGCAGCTCCTCAGGGGATTCACCCCTCCACTTT

v_gene: TRBV6-5
j_gene: TRBJ2-2
d_gene: TRBD2
abundance: .
CDR3aa: CASGTSGKNTGELFF
CDR3nt: TGTGCCAGCGGGACTAGCGGGAAGAACACCGGGGAGCTGTTTTTT

v_gene: TRBV27
j_gene: TRBJ1-2
d_gene: TRBD1
abundance: .
CDR3aa: CASSFSGTASNYGYTF
CDR3nt: TGTGCCAGCAGTTTTTCCGGGACAGCCTCTAACTATGGCTACACCTTC

v_gene: TRBV4-2
j_gene: TRBJ2-5
d_gene: .
abundance: .
CDR3aa: CASSQPPEETQYF
CDR3nt: TGTGCCAGCAGCCAACCCCCCGAAGAGACCCAGTACTTC

v_gene: TRBV19
j_gene: TRBJ2-1
d_gene: TRBD1
abundance: .
CDR3aa: CASSTLHGQAHNEQFF
CDR3nt: TGTGCCAGTAGTACCCTACATGGACAGGCACACAATGAGCAGTTCTTC

v_gene: TRBV4-1
j_gene: TRBJ2-2
d_gene: .
abundance: .
CDR3aa: CASSQSGTLNTGELFF
CDR3nt: TGCGCCAGCAGCCAATCCGGGACACTGAACACCGGGGAGCTGTTTTTT

v_gene: TRBV27
j_gene: TRBJ1-1
d_gene: TRBD1
abundance: .
CDR3aa: CASRADRGNTEAFF
CDR3nt: TGTGCCAGCAGAGCGGACAGGGGAAACACTGAAGCTTTCTTT

v_gene: TRBV28
j_gene: TRBJ2-1
d_gene: TRBD1
abundance: .
CDR3aa: CASRQGQGRNEQFF
CDR3nt: TGTGCCAGCAGACAAGGACAGGGGCGCAATGAGCAGTTCTTC

v_gene: TRBV6-4
j_gene: TRBJ1-5
d_gene: TRBD1
abundance: .
CDR3aa: CASSDWTGGDQPQHF
CDR3nt: TGTGCCAGCAGTGATTGGACAGGGGGGGATCAGCCCCAGCATTTT

v_gene: TRBV28
j_gene: TRBJ2-1
d_gene: TRBD2
abundance: .
CDR3aa: CASSVLAGNYNEQFF
CDR3nt: TGTGCCAGCAGTGTACTAGCGGGAAATTACAATGAGCAGTTCTTC

v_gene: TRBV15
j_gene: TRBJ1-3
d_gene: .
abundance: .
CDR3aa: CATSRDPGNSGNTIYF
CDR3nt: TGTGCCACCAGCAGAGATCCAGGAAACTCTGGAAACACCATATATTTT

v_gene: TRBV11-3
j_gene: TRBJ1-1
d_gene: .
abundance: .
CDR3aa: CASSRGTEAFF
CDR3nt: TGTGCCAGCAGCCGGGGCACTGAAGCTTTCTTT

v_gene: TRBV10-3
j_gene: TRBJ1-1
d_gene: .
abundance: .
CDR3aa: CAISDGSTEAFF
CDR3nt: TGTGCCATCAGTGACGGGAGCACTGAAGCTTTCTTT

v_gene: TRBV7-2
j_gene: TRBJ2-3
d_gene: TRBD1
abundance: .
CDR3aa: CASSLPTGGTDTQYF
CDR3nt: TGTGCCAGCAGCCTACCGACAGGGGGCACAGATACGCAGTATTTT

v_gene: TRBV11-3
j_gene: TRBJ2-1
d_gene: TRBD2
abundance: .
CDR3aa: CASSLETSGNNEQFF
CDR3nt: TGTGCCAGCAGCTTAGAAACTAGCGGAAACAATGAGCAGTTCTTC

v_gene: TRBV7-2
j_gene: TRBJ1-5
d_gene: .
abundance: .
CDR3aa: CASSSHGSNQPQHF
CDR3nt: TGTGCCAGCAGCTCCCACGGGAGCAATCAGCCCCAGCATTTT

v_gene: TRBV6-5
j_gene: TRBJ1-4
d_gene: TRBD1
abundance: .
CDR3aa: CASSLGTDESVEKLFF
CDR3nt: TGTGCCAGCAGTTTGGGGACAGACGAAAGTGTGGAAAAACTGTTTTTT

v_gene: TRBV6-5
j_gene: TRBJ1-2
d_gene: .
abundance: .
CDR3aa: CASYSNPAGADGYTF
CDR3nt: TGTGCCAGCTACAGTAATCCGGCGGGGGCCGATGGCTACACCTTC

v_gene: TRBV14
j_gene: TRBJ2-3
d_gene: .
abundance: .
CDR3aa: CASSRTADTDTQYF
CDR3nt: TGTGCCAGCAGCCGGACAGCCGACACAGATACGCAGTATTTT

v_gene: TRBV10-3
j_gene: TRBJ1-6
d_gene: .
abundance: .
CDR3aa: CAIQTEVLSPLHF
CDR3nt: TGTGCCATCCAGACAGAGGTTCTTTCACCCCTCCACTTT

v_gene: TRBV7-8
j_gene: TRBJ1-1
d_gene: TRBD1
abundance: .
CDR3aa: CASSYPGTGGSGVNTEAFF
CDR3nt: TGTGCCAGCAGCTATCCCGGGACAGGGGGCAGTGGAGTGAACACTGAAGCTTTCTTT

v_gene: TRBV6-2/TRBV6-3
j_gene: TRBJ2-3
d_gene: TRBD2
abundance: few
CDR3aa: CASSSGTSASYSTDTQYF
CDR3nt: TGTGCCAGCAGTTCCGGGACTAGCGCCTCGTATAGCACAGATACGCAGTATTTT